Each of the 20 T cell receptor beta chains below was sequenced from the same sample in a study of cytomegalovirus exposure and HLA in healthy donors. Profiled with immunoSEQ multiplex PCR; TCRdb holds only in-frame clones, not every one. The sample shows roughly 180,000 clones, about 89% of them seen only once. Specimen: PBMCs. The receptors derive from a man younger than 40 in good health and CMV-seropositive.

Only a few counts were recorded for this clone. This chain connects TRBV7-9 to TRBJ2-7; D unclear. This CDR3 is built from 14 residues. Trimming shortened V by 1 base and J by 1 base, and 8 bases separated the two germline ends. CDR1 and CDR2 (germline): SEHNR, FQNEAQ (reference sequence). DNA for the CDR3: TGTGCCAGCAGCTTAGAGGCCAGTTCCTACGAGCAGTACTTC. Amino acid sequence: CASSLEASSYEQYF.

This clone was recorded once. The chain employs TRBV15 and TRBJ1-1; D not resolved. The V gene lost 6 bases and the J gene lost 0 bases, with 5 bases spanning the gap. The CDR3 contains 12 residues. The germline V gene has CDR1 LNHNV and CDR2 YYDKDF (reference sequence). CDR3 nucleotides: TGTGCCACCAGGGGTATGAACACTGAAGCTTTCTTT. Its translation is CATRGMNTEAFF.

A single count supports this clone. The CDR3 reads CSVADGRYGYTF. The CDR3 DNA reads TGCAGCGTTGCCGACGGAAGATATGGCTACACCTTC. This chain connects TRBV29-1 to TRBJ1-2; D is unclear. The length of the CDR3 is 12 residues. Germline CDR1 is SQVTM and CDR2 is ANQGSEA. Trimming removed 4 bases at V and 5 bases at J, with 11 bases between. The variable domain in full, with the rest retrieved from reference TRBV29-1 and TRBJ1-2, is SAVISQKPSRDICQRGTSLTIQCQVDSQVTMMFWYRQQPGQSLTLIATANQGSEATYESGFVIDKFPISRPNLTFSTLTVSNMSPEDSSIYLCSVADGRYGYTFGSGTRLTVV.

This clone was counted only a few times. The chain links TRBV13 to TRBJ1-1; D might be TRBD1 (5 bases). The germline V gene has CDR1 PRHDT and CDR2 FYEKMQ (reference sequence). This CDR3 has 16 residues. The V and J ends lost 0 bases and 8 bases respectively, with 19 bases between them. CDR3 loop: CASSLGDLRNQGEAFF. The DNA of the CDR3 is TGTGCCAGCAGCTTAGGGGACCTCCGAAATCAGGGCGAAGCTTTCTTT.

The rearrangement joins TRBV5-1 to TRBJ2-2; D perhaps matches TRBD1 (5 bases). V lost 0 bases to trimming and J lost 7 bases, with 13 bases between them. The germline V gene has CDR1 SGHRS and CDR2 YFSETQ. The CDR3 consists of 15 residues. The CDR3 is CASSLGTGLNGELFF. In nucleotides, the CDR3 is TGCGCCAGCAGCTTGGGTACAGGCCTAAACGGGGAGCTGTTTTTT. Variable domain in full (rest from reference TRBV5-1 and TRBJ2-2): KAGVTQTPRYLIKTRGQQVTLSCSPISGHRSVSWYQQTPGQGLQFLFEYFSETQRNKGNFPGRFSGRQFSNSRSEMNVSTLELGDSALYLCASSLGTGLNGELFFGEGSRLTVL.

This chain uses TRBV28 with TRBJ1-5; 10 bases match TRBD1. In germline, CDR1 is MDHEN, CDR2 SYDVKM. With V trimmed by 11 bases and J by 6 bases, 10 bases remained unmatched. The length of the CDR3 is 14 residues. CDR3 sequence: CAGLRQGAAQPQHF. DNA for the CDR3: TGTGCCGGGCTCAGACAGGGGGCAGCTCAGCCCCAGCATTTT.

V gene TRBV11-2 combines with J gene TRBJ2-7; 7 positions match TRBD1. Germline lookup yields CDR1 SGHAT and CDR2 FQNNGV. J gave up 2 bases and V 1 base, and 8 bases lay outside the gene matches. The CDR3 is made up of 16 amino acids. The CDR3: CASSLGAPGQPYEQYF. The CDR3 DNA sequence: TGTGCCAGCAGCTTAGGAGCGCCGGGACAGCCCTACGAGCAGTACTTC.

V usage is TRBV6-6 and J usage is TRBJ2-1, with 12 positions matching TRBD2. V shed 2 bases, J shed 6 bases, and the junction held 5 bases outside the gene matches. The CDR3 contains 16 residues. Germline V CDR1 and CDR2: MNHNY, SVGAGI (reference sequence). As DNA, the CDR3 is TGTGCCAGCAGTTACCGGACTAGCGGGAATTCCAATGAGCAGTTCTTC. Residues: CASSYRTSGNSNEQFF.

This clone was counted a few times. The CDR3 here is CASLGWGREQYF. In DNA form, the CDR3 reads TGTGCCAGCCTCGGGTGGGGTCGCGAGCAGTACTTC. This chain connects TRBV2 to TRBJ2-7, with D unresolved. The V end was cut by 8 bases, the J end by 6 bases, with 14 bases between. Per the germline V gene, CDR1 is SNHLY and CDR2 is FYNNEI. The CDR3 has 12 residues.

The V call is TRBV6-6, the J call TRBJ2-5, with 9 bases fitting TRBD2. V was clipped by 6 bases and J by 5 bases; unmatched bases: 7. The CDR3 sequence is 14 residues long. From germline, CDR1 is MNHNY and CDR2 SVGAGI (reference sequence). The CDR3 reads CASRRGGATETQYF. CDR3 sequence (DNA): TGTGCCAGCAGGCGCGGGGGGGCCACGGAGACCCAGTACTTC.

This clone occurred a few times. The chain has TRBV7-9 and TRBJ2-1, with D unclear. The CDR3 is 13 amino acids. CDR1 is SEHNR and CDR2 is FQNEAQ in the germline V gene (reference sequence). V was clipped by 5 bases and J by 8 bases, with 13 bases between them. The CDR3 nucleotides are TGTGCCAGCAGCACAACGGAAGGCGATGAGCAGTTCTTC. Its translation: CASSTTEGDEQFF.

This clone has just one count. The rearrangement uses TRBV27 and TRBJ2-5; TRBD1 agrees at 12 bases. The J call may be in error: the DNA end matches TRBJ2-7 better. The CDR3 has 16 residues. Germline loops: CDR1 MNHEY, CDR2 SMNVEV (reference sequence). Written as DNA, the CDR3 is TGTGCCAGCAGTAGGTGGACGGGACAGGGGGCCGTCGAGCAGTACTTC. Translating it yields CASSRWTGQGAVEQYF.

This rearrangement joins TRBV11-3 to TRBJ1-2; D not certain. The CDR3 covers 14 residues. The germline gives CDR1 SGHNT, CDR2 YENEEA. V was trimmed by 3 bases and J by 4 bases, leaving 12 bases between them. The CDR3 is CASSLGREFYGYTF. CDR3 coding DNA: TGTGCCAGCAGCTTGGGCAGAGAGTTCTATGGCTACACCTTC.

The genes are TRBV25-1 and TRBJ2-7; 8 bases fit TRBD1. After removal of 6 bases from V and 5 bases from J, the junction contained 15 bases not matched to a gene. In germline, CDR1 is MGHDK, CDR2 SYGVNS. The length of the CDR3 is 16 residues. As DNA, the CDR3 is TGTGCCAGCAGATCTATCAAGGGGCAGGGGGCCCACGAGCAGTACTTC. It specifies CASRSIKGQGAHEQYF.

This chain connects TRBV29-1 to TRBJ2-7; no firm D call. Germline V gives CDR1 SQVTM, CDR2 ANQGSEA. V dropped 5 bases and J dropped 6 bases, with 17 bases sitting between them. This CDR3 has 13 residues. The CDR3 nucleotides read TGCAGCGTTTCGGCCAAATTGGGCTCCGAGCAGTACTTC. Translated, it gives CSVSAKLGSEQYF.

The genes are TRBV29-1 and TRBJ2-7; possible D gene TRBD1, 6 bases. Between the trimmed V and J ends, which lost 3 bases and 4 bases, there was a span of 7 bases. Germline values: CDR1 SQVTM, CDR2 ANQGSEA. This CDR3 is built from 11 residues. The DNA for the CDR3 is TGCAGCGTTGACAGGGGTTACGAGCAGTACTTC. Its protein is CSVDRGYEQYF.

The V gene is TRBV9, the J gene TRBJ2-3; 7 nucleotides align to TRBD2. There are 14 residues in the CDR3. V dropped 0 bases and J dropped 5; count of bases not matched to a gene: 3. Germline CDR1 and CDR2: SGDLS and YYNGEE. CDR3 sequence: CASSVAWGGDTQYF. Written as DNA, the CDR3 is TGTGCCAGCAGCGTAGCTTGGGGGGGAGATACGCAGTATTTT. The variable domain in full, with the rest retrieved from reference TRBV9 and TRBJ2-3, is DSGVTQTPKHLITATGQRVTLRCSPRSGDLSVYWYQQSLDQGLQFLIQYYNGEERAKGNILERFSAQQFPDLHSELNLSSLELGDSALYFCASSVAWGGDTQYFGPGTRLTVL.

The chain carries TRBV28 and TRBJ1-1; weak D call: TRBD1 (6 bases). The CDR3 is 16 residues long. V lost 7 bases and J lost 3, with 21 bases in between. Germline lookup yields CDR1 MDHEN and CDR2 SYDVKM. In DNA, the CDR3 is TGTGCCAGCACCCCTCGGGGAGGGGGGCAATACACTGAAGCTTTCTTT. Translating gives CASTPRGGGQYTEAFF.

This chain links TRBV11-2 with TRBJ1-5; D perhaps matches TRBD1 (6 bases). Trimming left V 1 base short and J 7 bases short, with 8 bases between. Germline lookup yields CDR1 SGHAT and CDR2 FQNNGV. The CDR3 length is 13 residues. CDR3 in DNA: TGTGCCAGCAGCTTAGGCGGGGGCCAGCCCCAGCATTTT. Protein: CASSLGGGQPQHF.

V usage is TRBV7-3 and J usage is TRBJ1-5; D remains unclear. The CDR3 sequence is 13 residues long. Trimming took 5 bases from V and 3 from J, leaving 8 bases between them. Germline V gene sequence: CDR1 SGHTA, CDR2 FQGTGA. The CDR3: CASSLDLNQPQHF. The CDR3 DNA reads as TGTGCCAGCAGCCTGGACCTCAATCAGCCCCAGCATTTT.